The 15 T cell receptor beta chains below come from one sample, sequenced in a study of early T cells in non-severe SARS-CoV-2 infection. TCRdb re-analysed the 5' RACE reads in MiXCR, keeping a single row per CDR3 protein. The sample consists of about 26,000 distinct CDR3 sequences, roughly 5.3% of them appearing once. Source material: whole blood. Source of these receptors: an adult who was a healthcare worker with PCR-confirmed SARS-CoV-2 infection or an uninfected control (not recorded which).

This clonotype was counted many times. This chain joins TRBV4-3 and TRBJ2-1, with unresolved D. The CDR3 covers 13 residues. The V and J ends lost 0 bases and 7 bases respectively, with 7 bases between them. CDR1 is LGHNA and CDR2 is YSLEER in the germline V gene. The CDR3: CASSQEGWNEQFF. In DNA, the CDR3 is TGCGCCAGCAGCCAAGAGGGGTGGAATGAGCAGTTCTTC.

The chain uses TRBV7-3 and TRBJ2-7; 9 bases fit TRBD1. Trimming took 4 bases from V and 7 from J; bases not matched to a gene: 5. This CDR3 is 13 amino acids long. Germline V gene sequence: CDR1 SGHTA, CDR2 FQGTGA. CDR3 protein: CASSSTGGGEQYF. The DNA of the CDR3 is TGTGCCAGCAGCTCGACAGGGGGTGGGGAGCAGTACTTC. The full variable domain, rest sourced from reference TRBV7-3 and TRBJ2-7, is GAGVSQTPSNKVTEKGKYVELRCDPISGHTALYWYRQSLGQGPEFLIYFQGTGAADDSGLPNDRFFAVRPEGSVSTLKIQRTERGDSAVYLCASSSTGGGEQYFGPGTRLTVT.

This chain links TRBV6-1 with TRBJ2-7, with 9 bases aligning to TRBD1. The CDR3 extends over 13 amino acids. V shed 6 bases and J 5 bases; nucleotides not matched to a gene: 5. The germline V gene encodes CDR1 MNHNS and CDR2 SASEGT. CDR3 amino acids: CASRTGGYDEQYF. The DNA for the CDR3 is TGTGCCAGCAGGACAGGGGGGTACGACGAGCAGTACTTC.

For this clonotype: Being one base from a much bigger clone, this may be a read error. The rearrangement joins TRBV2 to TRBJ2-7; D ambiguous. CDR3 length: 10 amino acids. Germline CDR1 is SNHLY and CDR2 is FYNNEI. CDR3 in DNA: TGTGCCAGCAGTGTACTGGAGCGGTACTTC. It encodes CASSVLERYF.

The sample holds many counts of this clonotype. In nucleotides, the CDR3 is TGCGCCAGCAGCTTGGTAGGCGGGGGGGCCATAGATACGCAGTATTTT. It is translated as CASSLVGGGAIDTQYF. The rearrangement links TRBV5-1 to TRBJ2-3, with 9 nucleotides matching TRBD2. Per the germline V gene, CDR1 is SGHRS and CDR2 is YFSETQ. This CDR3 comprises 16 residues. V lost 0 bases and J lost 5; bases outside the gene matches: 7.

This clonotype has a count of ten or more. The rearrangement uses TRBV3-1 and TRBJ1-5; D unclear. CDR1 and CDR2 from the germline V gene are LGHDT and YNNKEL (reference sequence). Between the trimmed V and J ends, which lost 4 bases and 1 base, there was a span of 8 bases. This CDR3 contains 14 residues. CDR3 residues: CASSPTGSNQPQHF. As DNA, the CDR3 is TGTGCCAGCAGCCCCACGGGAAGCAATCAGCCCCAGCATTTT.

This clonotype has a handful of counts. CDR3 DNA: TGTGCCAGCAGCCAAGATCGGACAGGGGGGACTTATCAGCCCCAGCATTTT. Its protein is CASSQDRTGGTYQPQHF. The chain combines TRBV4-2 with TRBJ1-5; TRBD1 aligns across 10 bases. In germline, CDR1 is LGHNA, CDR2 YNFKEQ. The CDR3 covers 17 residues. With V trimmed by 0 bases and J by 5 bases, 7 bases remained unmatched.

The table lists this clonotype with many counts. The chain uses TRBV3-1 and TRBJ1-2; D remains unclear. The CDR3 contains 14 residues. Trimming shortened V by 1 base and J by 2 bases, and 8 bases separated the two germline ends. The V gene's germline CDR1 is LGHDT and CDR2 YNNKEL (reference sequence). CDR3 amino acids: CASSQVRANYGYTF. The CDR3 region has the DNA TGTGCCAGCAGCCAAGTCCGGGCGAACTATGGCTACACCTTC.

This clonotype has at least ten counts. The chain links TRBV2 to TRBJ2-1, with D possibly being TRBD2 (5 bases). The V gene lost 5 bases and the J gene lost 9 bases, with 20 bases spanning the gap. The CDR3 loop spans 15 amino acids. Germline V lookup: CDR1 SNHLY, CDR2 FYNNEI. CDR3 DNA sequence: TGTGCCAGCAGTCAAGAGGACTCCCGGTTGGGTGAGCAGTTCTTC. This translates into CASSQEDSRLGEQFF.

This clonotype was counted between two and nine times. The CDR3 DNA reads TGTGCCAGCAGCTTAGCGAGGCTAGCGGGGGCCTACGAGCAGTACTTC. Protein sequence: CASSLARLAGAYEQYF. The rearrangement uses TRBV7-2 and TRBJ2-7; TRBD2 agrees at 10 bases. Germline lookup yields CDR1 SGHTA and CDR2 FQGNSA. The CDR3 is 16 amino acids. The trim removed 0 bases at V and 2 bases at J, leaving 4 bases unmatched.

This clonotype has a count of ten or more. The chain carries TRBV3-1 and TRBJ1-1; possible D gene TRBD1, 5 bases. The germline V gene has CDR1 LGHDT and CDR2 YNNKEL (reference sequence). This CDR3 is 14 amino acids long. V shed 0 bases and J shed 4 bases, with 9 bases lying between them. The CDR3 DNA is TGTGCCAGCAGCCAAGACGGGGGTTTCACTGAAGCTTTCTTT. Amino acids: CASSQDGGFTEAFF.

In this sample, this clonotype turned up a few times. The V gene is TRBV12-5, the J gene TRBJ2-5; TRBD2 matches 11 bases. The CDR3 is 17 amino acids. Trimming at V came to 6 bases and at J to 2 bases, leaving 11 bases not matched to a gene. The V gene's germline CDR1 is LGHNT and CDR2 FRNRAP. CDR3 region: CASGQRRASGGQETQYF. The CDR3 nucleotides are TGTGCTAGTGGACAACGGAGGGCTAGCGGGGGGCAAGAGACCCAGTACTTC.

The CDR3 coding sequence is TGTGCCAGCAGCCAAGAGACAGTTACCTCTCTCTCTGGAAACACCATATATTTT. Residues: CASSQETVTSLSGNTIYF. The chain combines TRBV4-2 with TRBJ1-3, with D possibly being TRBD1 (5 bases). CDR1 and CDR2 from the germline V gene are LGHNA and YNFKEQ. V lost 0 bases and J lost 0, with 15 bases in between. The CDR3 consists of 18 residues.

Ten or more counts support this clonotype. V gene TRBV29-1 combines with J gene TRBJ2-7, with D perhaps matching TRBD1 or TRBD2 (5 bases each). Looked up from germline, CDR1 is SQVTM and CDR2 is ANQGSEA. The CDR3 is 14 residues long. V lost 3 bases and J 2 bases, leaving 14 bases between the germline ends. CDR3 loop: CSVDEGPHPYEQYF. The CDR3 nucleotides read TGCAGCGTTGACGAGGGGCCCCATCCCTACGAGCAGTACTTC.

The rearrangement uses TRBV6-4 and TRBJ2-1; TRBD2 is a possible D gene (5 bases). The CDR3 sequence is 15 residues long. V was pared by 3 bases and J by 0 bases, with 9 bases between. CDR1 and CDR2 from the germline V gene are MRHNA and SNTAGT. The CDR3 is CASSEASHSYNEQFF. CDR3 nucleotides: TGTGCCAGCAGTGAAGCTAGCCACTCCTACAATGAGCAGTTCTTC.